This TCR beta chain was retrieved from a study of identical twins. General study findings and limits: Abundant cord blood beta clonotypes carried fewer insertions; memory repertoires showed none.

After template switching added a universal primer site, the resulting cDNA carried unique molecular identifiers. TCRdb analysed the 5' RACE reads with MiXCR anew, one entry per CDR3 protein. This table holds around 690,000 distinct CDR3 sequences, over 20% found once. In regard to this clonotype: Its antigen remains unknown.

These data were also reused for a study on T cells expressing NK-cell markers. From that second work: CD3+CD56+NKG2C+, CD3+CD56+NKG2C- and CD3+CD56-NKG2C+ T cells, once sorted, supplied the TCR beta repertoires. One of the eight sequenced donors was seronegative, whereas the other seven were HCMV-seropositive.

This clonotype was sampled from a woman aged 18-29 years in good health. The sample consisted of PBMCs.

CDR3 region: CASSYSGGASIDTQYF. Here the CDR3 DNA reads TGTGCCAGCAGTTACTCGGGGGGGGCTAGTATAGATACGCAGTATTTT. The chain combines TRBV6-5 with TRBJ2-3; tentatively, D is TRBD2 (7 bases). V dropped 0 bases and J dropped 5 bases, with 15 bases sitting between them. Germline V gives CDR1 MNHEY, CDR2 SVGAGI. The CDR3 covers 16 residues.